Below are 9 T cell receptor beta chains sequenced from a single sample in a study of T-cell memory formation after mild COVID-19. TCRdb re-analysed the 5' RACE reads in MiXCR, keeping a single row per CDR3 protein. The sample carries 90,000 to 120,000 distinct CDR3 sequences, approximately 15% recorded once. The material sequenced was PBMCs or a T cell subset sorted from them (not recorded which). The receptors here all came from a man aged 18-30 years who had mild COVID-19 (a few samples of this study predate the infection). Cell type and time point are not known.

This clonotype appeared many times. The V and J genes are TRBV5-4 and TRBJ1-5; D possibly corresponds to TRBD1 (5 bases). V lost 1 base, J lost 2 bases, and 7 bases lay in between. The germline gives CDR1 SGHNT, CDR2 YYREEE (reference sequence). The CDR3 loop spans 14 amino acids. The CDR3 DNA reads TGTGCCAGCAGCTTGTGGGGGGGCAATCAGCCCCAGCATTTT. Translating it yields CASSLWGGNQPQHF.

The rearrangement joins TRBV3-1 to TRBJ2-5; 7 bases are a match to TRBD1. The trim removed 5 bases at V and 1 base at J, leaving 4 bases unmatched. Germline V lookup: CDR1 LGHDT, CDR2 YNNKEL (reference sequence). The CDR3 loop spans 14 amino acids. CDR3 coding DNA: TGTGCCAGCAGCACGGACAGGATCCAAGAGACCCAGTACTTC. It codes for CASSTDRIQETQYF.

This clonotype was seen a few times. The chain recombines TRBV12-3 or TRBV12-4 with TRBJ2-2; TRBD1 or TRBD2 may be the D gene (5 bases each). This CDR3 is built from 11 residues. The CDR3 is CVGGGSGELFF. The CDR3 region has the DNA TGTGTCGGTGGGGGTTCCGGGGAGCTGTTTTTT.

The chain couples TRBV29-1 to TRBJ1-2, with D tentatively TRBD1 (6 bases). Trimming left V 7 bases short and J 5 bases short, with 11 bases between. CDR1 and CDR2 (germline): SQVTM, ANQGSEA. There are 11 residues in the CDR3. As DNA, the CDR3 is TGCAGCGCTCGGACAGTTTATGGCTACACCTTC. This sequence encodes CSARTVYGYTF.

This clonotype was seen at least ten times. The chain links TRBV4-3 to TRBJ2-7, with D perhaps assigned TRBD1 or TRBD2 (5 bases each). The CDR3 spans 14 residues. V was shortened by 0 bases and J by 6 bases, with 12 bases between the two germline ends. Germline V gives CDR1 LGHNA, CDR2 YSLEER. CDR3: CASSQDLGVSEQYF. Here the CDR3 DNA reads TGCGCCAGCAGCCAAGATCTGGGGGTTTCCGAGCAGTACTTC.

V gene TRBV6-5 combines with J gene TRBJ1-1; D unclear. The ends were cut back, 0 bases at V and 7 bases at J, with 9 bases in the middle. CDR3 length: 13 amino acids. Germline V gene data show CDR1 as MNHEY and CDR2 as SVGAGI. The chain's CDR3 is CASSYSVALEAFF. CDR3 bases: TGTGCCAGCAGTTACTCGGTGGCACTTGAAGCTTTCTTT.

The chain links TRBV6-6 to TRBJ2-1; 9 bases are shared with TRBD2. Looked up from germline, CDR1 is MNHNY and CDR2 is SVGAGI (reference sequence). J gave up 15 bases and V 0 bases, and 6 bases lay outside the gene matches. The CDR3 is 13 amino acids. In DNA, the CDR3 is TGTGCCAGCAGTTACTCGGTAGTAGCGGGGGCGTTCTTC. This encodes CASSYSVVAGAFF.

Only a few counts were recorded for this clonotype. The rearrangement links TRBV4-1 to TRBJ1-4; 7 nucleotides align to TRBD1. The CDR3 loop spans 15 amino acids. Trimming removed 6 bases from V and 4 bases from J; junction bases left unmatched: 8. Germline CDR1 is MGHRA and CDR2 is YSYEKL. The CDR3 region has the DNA TGCGCCAGCAGGCAATTACAGGGGAGTAATGAAAAACTGTTTTTT. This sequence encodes CASRQLQGSNEKLFF.

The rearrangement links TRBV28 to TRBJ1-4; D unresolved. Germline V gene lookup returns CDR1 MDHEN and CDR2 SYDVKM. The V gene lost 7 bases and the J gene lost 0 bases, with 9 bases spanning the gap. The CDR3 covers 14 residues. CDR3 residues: CASTPMSTNEKLFF. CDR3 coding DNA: TGTGCCAGCACCCCTATGTCAACTAATGAAAAACTGTTTTTT.